This T cell receptor beta chain was retrieved from a study of blood T cell repertoires in COVID-19. Repertoires were generated with immunoSEQ multiplex PCR, while TCRdb's copy carries only in-frame clones and drops some. The repertoire has around 300,000 clones, approximately 91% of them found once; the top ten carry 2% to 2.5%. Germline CDR1 reads SGHRS; CDR2 reads YFSETQ. V lost 0 bases to trimming and J lost 4 bases, with 11 bases between them. The CDR3 contains 15 residues. The chain uses TRBV5-1 and TRBJ2-1, with D possibly matching TRBD2 (5 bases). The specimen sequenced was peripheral blood. This TCR was sampled from a man in his forties or fifties with acute or convalescent COVID-19. The CDR3 DNA sequence: TGCGCCAGCAGCTTGGATAGCGACGGATACAATGAGCAGTTCTTC. It translates to CASSLDSDGYNEQFF. Full variable domain (outside the CDR3, taken from reference TRBV5-1 and TRBJ2-1): KAGVTQTPRYLIKTRGQQVTLSCSPISGHRSVSWYQQTPGQGLQFLFEYFSETQRNKGNFPGRFSGRQFSNSRSEMNVSTLELGDSALYLCASSLDSDGYNEQFFGPGTRLTVL.